These T cell receptor beta chains were read from a single sample in a study of blood T cells in healthy people across ages. From the 5' RACE reads, TCRdb called clonotypes with MiXCR, one entry per CDR3 protein. The sample holds nearly 800,000 distinct CDR3 sequences, roughly 56% seen once. The sequenced material came from blood. The receptors shown here come from a man aged 40-50 years in good health. The CDR3 runs from the conserved cysteine through the conserved F or W. The D gene is left open where the match is weak. Clone size appears in some rows only: once, few, many, or a class for an expanded clone.

d_call: TRBD1; j_call: TRBJ1-2; clone_size: .; v_call: TRBV7-9; cdr3_aa: CASSPPGQGGDGYTF; cdr3_nt: TGTGCCAGCAGCCCCCCCGGACAGGGAGGCGATGGCTACACCTTC
d_call: TRBD2; j_call: TRBJ2-7; clone_size: .; v_call: TRBV13; cdr3_aa: CANSSIAGRSYEQYF; cdr3_nt: TGTGCCAACAGCTCAATAGCGGGAAGGTCCTACGAGCAGTACTTC
d_call: .; j_call: TRBJ2-5; clone_size: .; v_call: TRBV29-1; cdr3_aa: CSVANLSHYQETQYF; cdr3_nt: TGCAGCGTTGCTAATTTATCTCATTACCAAGAGACCCAGTACTTC
d_call: TRBD2; j_call: TRBJ2-1; clone_size: .; v_call: TRBV2; cdr3_aa: CASRATSGYYNEQFF; cdr3_nt: TGTGCCAGCAGAGCGACTAGCGGGTACTACAATGAGCAGTTCTTC
d_call: .; j_call: TRBJ1-2; clone_size: .; v_call: TRBV3-1; cdr3_aa: CASSQDTGLCGYTF; cdr3_nt: TGTGCCAGCAGCCAAGATACAGGGCTGTGTGGCTACACCTTC
d_call: .; j_call: TRBJ2-3; clone_size: .; v_call: TRBV7-8; cdr3_aa: CASSLAELRSSTDTQYF; cdr3_nt: TGTGCCAGCAGCTTAGCCGAATTGCGGTCTAGCACAGATACGCAGTATTTT
d_call: .; j_call: TRBJ1-6; clone_size: .; v_call: TRBV5-1; cdr3_aa: CASSFRRDTHSPLHF; cdr3_nt: TGCGCCAGCAGCTTTAGGAGGGACACCCATTCACCCCTCCACTTT
d_call: .; j_call: TRBJ2-3; clone_size: .; v_call: TRBV20-1; cdr3_aa: CSAQGWADTQYF; cdr3_nt: TGCAGTGCTCAAGGGTGGGCAGATACGCAGTATTTT
d_call: TRBD2; j_call: TRBJ2-2; clone_size: .; v_call: TRBV7-3; cdr3_aa: CASSTPSGSVTGELFF; cdr3_nt: TGTGCCAGCAGCACCCCTAGCGGGAGTGTTACCGGGGAGCTGTTTTTT
d_call: .; j_call: TRBJ2-7; clone_size: few; v_call: TRBV7-2; cdr3_aa: CASSLVSAQSSYEQYF; cdr3_nt: TGTGCCAGCAGCCTTGTTAGCGCCCAGTCCTCCTACGAGCAGTACTTC
d_call: .; j_call: TRBJ2-3; clone_size: many; v_call: TRBV7-2; cdr3_aa: CASSLSGRTDTQYF; cdr3_nt: TGTGCCAGCAGCTTAAGTGGGAGGACAGATACGCAGTATTTT
d_call: .; j_call: TRBJ1-2; clone_size: .; v_call: TRBV27; cdr3_aa: CASSIEPGFGYTF; cdr3_nt: TGTGCCAGCAGTATAGAACCAGGATTTGGCTACACCTTC
d_call: TRBD2; j_call: TRBJ2-4; clone_size: few; v_call: TRBV5-1; cdr3_aa: CASSQQAGLAKNIQYF; cdr3_nt: TGCGCCAGCAGCCAACAAGCGGGGCTAGCCAAAAACATTCAGTACTTC
d_call: .; j_call: TRBJ1-2; clone_size: .; v_call: TRBV6-5; cdr3_aa: CASSYVQGYGYTF; cdr3_nt: TGTGCCAGCAGTTACGTGCAGGGCTATGGCTACACCTTC
d_call: .; j_call: TRBJ1-6; clone_size: .; v_call: TRBV7-9; cdr3_aa: CASSPPSAGNSPLHF; cdr3_nt: TGTGCCAGCAGCCCTCCCTCTGCGGGGAATTCACCCCTCCACTTT
d_call: .; j_call: TRBJ2-3; clone_size: few; v_call: TRBV29-1; cdr3_aa: CSAVSVTDTQYF; cdr3_nt: TGCAGCGCCGTAAGCGTAACAGATACGCAGTATTTT
d_call: .; j_call: TRBJ1-6; clone_size: .; v_call: TRBV5-1; cdr3_aa: CASSLEGDSDSPLHF; cdr3_nt: TGCGCCAGCAGCTTGGAAGGGGATAGCGATTCACCCCTCCACTTT
d_call: .; j_call: TRBJ1-1; clone_size: .; v_call: TRBV20-1; cdr3_aa: CSASRTAEAFF; cdr3_nt: TGCAGTGCTAGTAGGACAGCTGAAGCTTTCTTT
d_call: TRBD1; j_call: TRBJ1-1; clone_size: once; v_call: TRBV6-2/TRBV6-3; cdr3_aa: CASRQLGDRGVSAFF; cdr3_nt: TGTGCCAGCAGACAGCTTGGGGACAGGGGGGTGTCAGCTTTCTTT
d_call: .; j_call: TRBJ1-6; clone_size: .; v_call: TRBV4-2; cdr3_aa: CASSQPLATEGAAPLHF; cdr3_nt: TGTGCCAGCAGCCAGCCCCTGGCGACGGAAGGGGCAGCACCCCTCCACTTT
d_call: .; j_call: TRBJ1-1; clone_size: .; v_call: TRBV29-1; cdr3_aa: CSVGGDRQAFF; cdr3_nt: TGCAGCGTTGGCGGAGACAGACAAGCTTTCTTT
d_call: .; j_call: TRBJ1-5; clone_size: .; v_call: TRBV4-2; cdr3_aa: CASSQEKEGNQPQHF; cdr3_nt: TGTGCCAGCAGCCAAGAAAAGGAGGGCAATCAGCCCCAGCATTTT
d_call: .; j_call: TRBJ2-2; clone_size: .; v_call: TRBV7-6; cdr3_aa: CASSGPENRAGGELFF; cdr3_nt: TGTGCCAGCAGCGGACCGGAAAACAGGGCGGGCGGGGAGCTGTTTTTT
d_call: .; j_call: TRBJ1-2; clone_size: .; v_call: TRBV10-2; cdr3_aa: CASGEGVDYGYTF; cdr3_nt: TGCGCCAGCGGAGAGGGGGTAGACTATGGCTACACCTTC
d_call: .; j_call: TRBJ2-3; clone_size: .; v_call: TRBV5-1; cdr3_aa: CASSSESRTDTQYF; cdr3_nt: TGCGCCAGCAGCTCCGAGTCCCGCACAGATACGCAGTATTTT
d_call: TRBD1; j_call: TRBJ2-5; clone_size: many; v_call: TRBV29-1; cdr3_aa: CSVLNSGTGGRETQYF; cdr3_nt: TGCAGCGTTCTAAACTCCGGGACAGGGGGCCGGGAGACCCAGTACTTC
d_call: TRBD1; j_call: TRBJ2-5; clone_size: few; v_call: TRBV7-9; cdr3_aa: CASSLEQSRGTYQETQYF; cdr3_nt: TGTGCCAGCAGCTTAGAGCAATCCAGGGGGACGTACCAAGAGACCCAGTACTTC
d_call: .; j_call: TRBJ2-7; clone_size: .; v_call: TRBV25-1; cdr3_aa: CASSEFGGAGSDYEQYF; cdr3_nt: TGTGCCAGCAGTGAATTTGGCGGGGCCGGCTCGGACTACGAGCAGTACTTC
d_call: .; j_call: TRBJ2-3; clone_size: few; v_call: TRBV4-3; cdr3_aa: CASSQDAGAADTQYF; cdr3_nt: TGCGCCAGCAGCCAAGATGCGGGGGCAGCAGATACGCAGTATTTT
d_call: .; j_call: TRBJ2-2; clone_size: .; v_call: TRBV6-6; cdr3_aa: CASSYSATPSTGELFF; cdr3_nt: TGTGCCAGCAGTTACTCTGCAACCCCGAGCACCGGGGAGCTGTTTTTT
d_call: .; j_call: TRBJ2-1; clone_size: .; v_call: TRBV2; cdr3_aa: CASAESSYNEQFF; cdr3_nt: TGTGCCAGCGCCGAGAGCTCCTACAATGAGCAGTTCTTC
d_call: .; j_call: TRBJ2-6; clone_size: .; v_call: TRBV5-1; cdr3_aa: CASSLDVGANVLTF; cdr3_nt: TGCGCCAGCAGCTTGGATGTTGGGGCCAACGTCCTGACTTTC
d_call: .; j_call: TRBJ2-7; clone_size: many; v_call: TRBV7-2; cdr3_aa: CASSAIAGTYEQYF; cdr3_nt: TGTGCCAGCAGCGCAATCGCCGGGACTTACGAGCAGTACTTC
d_call: .; j_call: TRBJ1-6; clone_size: few; v_call: TRBV28; cdr3_aa: CASSFDRADDSPLHF; cdr3_nt: TGTGCCAGCAGTTTTGATCGGGCAGATGATTCACCCCTCCACTTT
d_call: TRBD2; j_call: TRBJ2-3; clone_size: .; v_call: TRBV7-2; cdr3_aa: CASSLAHSGRADTQYF; cdr3_nt: TGTGCCAGCAGCTTAGCGCATAGCGGGAGAGCAGATACGCAGTATTTT
d_call: .; j_call: TRBJ2-1; clone_size: .; v_call: TRBV20-1; cdr3_aa: CSARPGMGYNEQFF; cdr3_nt: TGCAGTGCCCGCCCGGGTATGGGTTACAATGAGCAGTTCTTC
d_call: .; j_call: TRBJ1-4; clone_size: .; v_call: TRBV29-1; cdr3_aa: CSAGQTTNEKLFF; cdr3_nt: TGCAGCGCCGGACAGACAACTAATGAAAAACTGTTTTTT
d_call: TRBD2; j_call: TRBJ2-7; clone_size: .; v_call: TRBV3-1; cdr3_aa: CASSPARSGDFSYEQYF; cdr3_nt: TGTGCCAGCAGCCCAGCCAGGAGCGGGGACTTTTCCTACGAGCAGTACTTC
d_call: TRBD2; j_call: TRBJ2-7; clone_size: few; v_call: TRBV28; cdr3_aa: CASRNPGLAGAPYEQYF; cdr3_nt: TGTGCCAGCAGAAACCCGGGACTAGCGGGAGCCCCCTACGAGCAGTACTTC
d_call: TRBD1; j_call: TRBJ2-3; clone_size: .; v_call: TRBV10-3; cdr3_aa: CAISELSGQGQLISTDTQYF; cdr3_nt: TGTGCCATCAGTGAGTTATCGGGACAGGGGCAACTTATTAGCACAGATACGCAGTATTTT
d_call: TRBD1; j_call: TRBJ1-1; clone_size: .; v_call: TRBV12-3/TRBV12-4; cdr3_aa: CASSRGQMNTEAFF; cdr3_nt: TGTGCCAGCAGTAGGGGACAGATGAACACTGAAGCTTTCTTT
d_call: .; j_call: TRBJ2-7; clone_size: .; v_call: TRBV4-2; cdr3_aa: CASSQVTATYEQYF; cdr3_nt: TGTGCCAGCAGCCAAGTCACGGCGACCTACGAGCAGTACTTC
d_call: .; j_call: TRBJ1-5; clone_size: .; v_call: TRBV4-3; cdr3_aa: CASSQDRRGMGNQPQHF; cdr3_nt: TGCGCCAGCAGCCAAGATCGGAGAGGCATGGGCAATCAGCCCCAGCATTTT
d_call: .; j_call: TRBJ1-5; clone_size: .; v_call: TRBV2; cdr3_aa: CASSRGPEKQPQHF; cdr3_nt: TGTGCCAGCAGCCGGGGCCCAGAAAAACAGCCCCAGCATTTT
d_call: TRBD2; j_call: TRBJ2-3; clone_size: few; v_call: TRBV11-3; cdr3_aa: CASLSGGTDTQYF; cdr3_nt: TGTGCCAGCCTGAGCGGGGGCACAGATACGCAGTATTTT
d_call: TRBD1; j_call: TRBJ2-5; clone_size: .; v_call: TRBV20-1; cdr3_aa: CSASPIDRGLIETQYF; cdr3_nt: TGCAGTGCTAGTCCAATCGACAGGGGGCTCATAGAGACCCAGTACTTC
d_call: TRBD1; j_call: TRBJ2-7; clone_size: few; v_call: TRBV7-9; cdr3_aa: CASSHSSGQGAYEQYF; cdr3_nt: TGTGCCAGCAGTCATTCCTCGGGACAGGGAGCCTACGAGCAGTACTTC
d_call: .; j_call: TRBJ2-7; clone_size: few; v_call: TRBV7-9; cdr3_aa: CASVFGYEQYF; cdr3_nt: TGTGCCAGCGTCTTTGGCTACGAGCAGTACTTC
d_call: .; j_call: TRBJ2-3; clone_size: few; v_call: TRBV24-1; cdr3_aa: CATSAEGFADTQYF; cdr3_nt: TGTGCCACCAGTGCGGAGGGGTTCGCAGATACGCAGTATTTT
d_call: .; j_call: TRBJ2-7; clone_size: few; v_call: TRBV20-1; cdr3_aa: CSARSISEQYF; cdr3_nt: TGCAGTGCTAGGTCAATATCCGAGCAGTACTTC
d_call: .; j_call: TRBJ1-2; clone_size: .; v_call: TRBV20-1; cdr3_aa: CSARPGPDNYGYTF; cdr3_nt: TGCAGTGCTAGACCGGGCCCTGACAACTATGGCTACACCTTC
d_call: TRBD2; j_call: TRBJ2-5; clone_size: once; v_call: TRBV7-9; cdr3_aa: CASSFIFGITSGGIKGTQYF; cdr3_nt: TGTGCCAGCAGCTTTATATTCGGAATCACTAGCGGGGGCATTAAAGGGACCCAGTACTTC
d_call: TRBD1; j_call: TRBJ2-4; clone_size: .; v_call: TRBV12-3/TRBV12-4; cdr3_aa: CASSPGQGANIQYF; cdr3_nt: TGTGCCAGCAGTCCGGGACAGGGGGCTAACATTCAGTACTTC
d_call: .; j_call: TRBJ2-7; clone_size: few; v_call: TRBV9; cdr3_aa: CASSVAPDGYEQYF; cdr3_nt: TGTGCCAGCAGCGTAGCTCCGGACGGTTACGAGCAGTACTTC